The rows below give T cell receptor beta chains drawn from one sample of a study of Ad26.COV2.S vaccination and SARS-CoV-2 variants. Using immunoSEQ multiplex PCR, the repertoire was profiled, and TCRdb retains in-frame clones only, with some absent. This table has about 350,000 clones, around 92% appearing once. Sequenced material: peripheral blood, taken after recovery from COVID-19. These receptors were obtained from a human donor who had recovered from COVID-19. The CDR3 runs from the conserved cysteine through the conserved F or W.

cdr3_length j_call v_call cdr3_aa
14 TRBJ2-3 TRBV10-3 CAISGTPVAGTQYF
15 TRBJ1-4 TRBV7-9 CASSSQGLANEKLFF
15 TRBJ2-2 TRBV5-4 CASSSPPTGNGELFF
16 TRBJ2-3 TRBV24-1 CATSDPGSTGADTQYF
15 TRBJ1-1 TRBV6-5 CASSYAGQLVTEAFF
13 TRBJ1-6 TRBV18 CASSPPVPSPLHF
11 TRBJ2-6 TRBV11-2 CASSPGPVLTF
17 TRBJ2-4 TRBV19 CASSNLMKEVPKNIQYF
18 TRBJ1-3 TRBV9 CASSVDPRAGDSGNTIYF
16 TRBJ2-2 TRBV15 CATSTRTSGATGELFF
12 TRBJ1-2 TRBV5-5 CASSPTIEGYTF
14 TRBJ1-6 TRBV2 CASSERTGNSPLHF
16 TRBJ2-3 TRBV6-4 CASSDNLSPATDTQYF
14 TRBJ2-7 TRBV7-7 CASSLHPGLYEQYF
14 TRBJ2-3 TRBV24-1 CATSDPTSTDTQYF
12 TRBJ1-1 TRBV29-1 CSVGVPNTEAFF
15 TRBJ1-4 TRBV5-1 CASSSTGRVNEKLFF
13 TRBJ1-1 TRBV19 CASSDRENTEAFF
13 TRBJ1-2 TRBV6-5 CASSGTGYVGYTF
15 TRBJ1-5 TRBV19 CASKWGEYSNQPQHF
11 TRBJ2-1 TRBV9 CASSSNNEQFF
14 TRBJ2-7 TRBV2 CASQLGTGTYEQYF
14 TRBJ2-7 TRBV7-9 CASSLPGQGNEQYF
18 TRBJ2-1 TRBV7-3 CASSLSPWTSGVNNEQFF
17 TRBJ2-5 TRBV5-1 CASSPTSRRRIQETQYF
13 TRBJ1-5 TRBV18 CASSPSLTEPQHF
15 TRBJ1-2 TRBV3-1/TRBV3-2 CASSPGGAGNYGYTF
12 TRBJ2-7 TRBV10-1 CASSEWSYEQYF
18 TRBJ1-6 TRBV3-1/TRBV3-2 CASSFGTGTLGKNSPLHF
14 TRBJ2-3 TRBV5-1 CASRGGGHTDTQYF
16 TRBJ2-1 TRBV10-1 CASSESRAGGYNEQFF
14 TRBJ2-5 TRBV2 CASSETASQETQYF
15 TRBJ1-5 TRBV6-5 CASSYSRGLHQPQHF
13 TRBJ1-2 TRBV9 CASSAQGYYGYTF
16 TRBJ1-4 TRBV25-1 CASSDSRQGAWGELFF
12 TRBJ2-7 TRBV6-5 CASRPTTYEQYF
17 TRBJ2-6 TRBV7-8 CASSLAGGATGANVLTF
15 TRBJ2-7 TRBV6-2/TRBV6-3 CASSYSPISSYEQYF
16 TRBJ2-5 TRBV12-5 CASGFLGGARQETQYF
17 TRBJ2-7 TRBV12-5 CASGLTISNSRVYEQYF
14 TRBJ2-5 TRBV6-5 CASSPSGGIETQYF
14 TRBJ2-7 TRBV6-2/TRBV6-3 CASSYPGQTYEQYF
12 TRBJ2-1 TRBV5-4 CASSLTVNEQFF
16 TRBJ2-2 TRBV2 CASKALISSNTGELFF
13 TRBJ2-3 TRBV10-2 CASSDPGGHTQYF
14 TRBJ1-2 TRBV9 CASSVGDTEYGYTF
17 TRBJ1-6 TRBV5-4 CASSLEKGQGINSPLHF
16 TRBJ2-2 TRBV10-1 CASSERRGLDTGELFF